This TCR beta chain comes out of a study of Ad26.COV2.S vaccination and SARS-CoV-2 variants. Study context: In the study, Ad26.COV2.S was injected intramuscularly once, or twice 56 days apart. The study's findings and limits: Placebo recipients had lower spike-specific TCR breadth than vaccine recipients.

Documented treatment: 19 received Ad26.COV2.S at low or high dose, single or two shots; about 5 received placebo; per-sample allocation not given. Sampling happened 63 days after the first vaccine or placebo injection. Only in-frame clones appear in the TCRdb table, and some are missing; sequencing was by immunoSEQ multiplex PCR. This table holds around 300,000 clones, 80% to 90% found once. In germline, CDR1 is SGHRS, CDR2 YFSETQ. The CDR3 covers 16 residues. The V gene end was trimmed by 4 bases and the J gene end by 9 bases; junction bases not matched to a gene: 14. This clone was detected a few times. Antigen specificity is unknown.

Sequencing was performed on peripheral blood, taken in a trial of Ad26.COV2.S vaccine versus placebo. The sequence was obtained from a person aged 18 to 59 who received the Ad26.COV2.S COVID-19 vaccine or a placebo. The gene calls are TRBV5-1 and TRBJ2-5, with 11 bases lining up with TRBD2. The chain's CDR3 is CASSPTPSGGTLSQYF. CDR3 coding DNA: TGCGCCAGCAGCCCAACCCCTAGCGGGGGGACTTTGTCCCAGTACTTC.